A selection of T cell receptor beta chains follows, all from one sample in a study of blood T cell repertoires in COVID-19. The table came from immunoSEQ multiplex PCR; TCRdb's copy has only in-frame clones and leaves some out. The table has under 20,000 clones, 75% to 90% seen once. What was sequenced was peripheral blood. The origin of the receptors is a human donor in a cohort sampled during active COVID-19. Each CDR3 is given with its conserved first and last residue. D genes are given only for firm matches. Only some rows state a clone size, as once, few, many or a class for expanded clones.

TRBJ2-1 | TRBD1 | TRBV7-9 | once | TGTGCCAGCAGCTCTGACAGGGTTGTCTCCTACAATGAGCAGTTCTTC | CASSSDRVVSYNEQFF
TRBJ1-6 | . | TRBV7-3 | . | TGTGCCAGCAGCCTAGAGGGTTTGGGCTCACCCCTCCACTTT | CASSLEGLGSPLHF
TRBJ2-3 | TRBD1 | TRBV9 | . | TGTGCCAGCAGCGGTCAGGGGGCTAAGTACACAGATACGCAGTATTTT | CASSGQGAKYTDTQYF
TRBJ2-7 | TRBD1 | TRBV7-9 | once | TGTGCCAGCAGCACTTTGGACAGGTTTTACGAGCAGTACTTC | CASSTLDRFYEQYF
TRBJ2-3 | TRBD2 | TRBV11-2 | . | TGTGCCAGCAGCTTAGATAGCGGGAGCACAGATACGCAGTATTTT | CASSLDSGSTDTQYF
TRBJ2-7 | TRBD1 | TRBV28 | . | TGTGCCAGCAGTCCACCCGACAGGGGGGCTCACTTC | CASSPPDRGAHF
TRBJ2-5 | TRBD2 | TRBV29-1 | . | TGCAGCGTTGAAGGACTAGCGGGAGGGTCGACCCAGTACTTC | CSVEGLAGGSTQYF
TRBJ2-7 | TRBD2 | TRBV13 | . | TGTGCCAGCAGCTTCCGGGGGGACTACGAGCAGTACTTC | CASSFRGDYEQYF
TRBJ1-4 | . | TRBV11-2 | . | TGTGCCAGCAGCTTAGGGGAGGTTGAAAAACTGTTTTTT | CASSLGEVEKLFF
TRBJ1-4 | TRBD1 | TRBV6-5 | . | TGTGCCAGCAGTCAAAGACAGGGTGCCGAAAAACTGTTTTTT | CASSQRQGAEKLFF
TRBJ2-1 | TRBD2 | TRBV7-3 | few | TGTGCCAGCAGTCGACTAGCGGACAATGAGCAGTTCTTC | CASSRLADNEQFF
TRBJ1-1 | . | TRBV4-3 | . | TGCGCCAGCAGCCTGGACAGCATGAACACTGAAGCTTTCTTT | CASSLDSMNTEAFF
TRBJ1-5 | . | TRBV9 | few | TGTGCCAGCAGCCCTGAGCCCCAGCATTTT | CASSPEPQHF
TRBJ2-5 | TRBD1 | TRBV6-5 | . | TGTGCCAGCAGCGTAGGGACAGGGAGAAGAGAGACCCAGTACTTC | CASSVGTGRRETQYF
TRBJ1-5 | . | TRBV20-1 | . | TGCAGTGCTAGTTTGCAGGGGAGCAATAGCAATCAGCCCCAGCATTTT | CSASLQGSNSNQPQHF
TRBJ1-1 | . | TRBV28 | . | TGTGCCAGCAGCAGACAACTTATGAACACTGAAGCTTTCTTT | CASSRQLMNTEAFF
TRBJ2-1 | TRBD1 | TRBV27 | once | TGTGCCAGCAAAACTAGAGGACAGGGGGCCTACAATGAGCAGTTCTTC | CASKTRGQGAYNEQFF
TRBJ1-6 | . | TRBV18 | . | TGTGCCAGCTCACAAGACGGGGGGAATTCACCCCTCCACTTT | CASSQDGGNSPLHF
TRBJ1-1 | . | TRBV5-1 | . | TGCGCCAGCAGTCAGACAGACAACACTGAAGCTTTCTTT | CASSQTDNTEAFF
TRBJ2-3 | TRBD2 | TRBV7-3 | few | TGTGCCAGCAGCCGAGCGGGAGGCACAGATACGCAGTATTTT | CASSRAGGTDTQYF
TRBJ1-1 | TRBD1 | TRBV7-2 | . | TGTGCCAGCAGCTCCGGGACAGGGAATGAAGCTTTCTTT | CASSSGTGNEAFF
TRBJ1-6 | . | TRBV19 | . | TGTGCCAGTAGTATAACCAGGGCCGCTGGGGATTCACCCCTCCACTTT | CASSITRAAGDSPLHF
TRBJ1-6 | . | TRBV5-1 | . | TGCGCCAGCAGCGGAGAGAGGTCAGACTCACCCCTCCACTTT | CASSGERSDSPLHF
TRBJ1-5 | . | TRBV27 | . | TGTGCCAGCAGTCCCCAACCAGGGTCGAATCAGCCCCAGCATTTT | CASSPQPGSNQPQHF
TRBJ1-3 | . | TRBV25-1 | . | TGTGCCAGCAGTGATGCTAGGAGGACGACTGGAAACACCATATATTTT | CASSDARRTTGNTIYF
TRBJ2-1 | TRBD2 | TRBV11-2 | . | TGTGCCAGCAGCTTAGAAGCGGGGGTCTCTAGTGAGCAGTTCTTC | CASSLEAGVSSEQFF
TRBJ1-4 | TRBD1 | TRBV3-1/TRBV3-2 | . | TGTGCCAGCAGCCAAGAGACGGGACAGGGGGAAAAACTGTTTTTT | CASSQETGQGEKLFF
TRBJ1-5 | TRBD1 | TRBV6-5 | . | TGTGCCGGAACTACAGGGGGGGTCAATCAGCCCCAGCATTTT | CAGTTGGVNQPQHF